This entry describes one T cell receptor (beta chain). How the authors handled the data: Using reference gene primer amplification, nucleated cell counts were estimated. Generated by immunoSEQ multiplex PCR, the TCRdb table keeps only in-frame clones and is missing some. V, J and clone size were drawn from that table, and D and trimming were deduced from the DNA. The sample has approximately 260,000 clones; 90% are singletons. The source of the sample is a study of blood T cell repertoires in COVID-19. Study context: The study drew acute and convalescent COVID-19 samples from the United States, Italy and Spain. From T cells, B-cell-depleted T cells, or PBMCs came the material, which was cDNA or gDNA.

CDR3 length: 14 residues. Germline loops: CDR1 LNHDA, CDR2 SQIVND (reference sequence). V lost 3 bases and J lost 3, with 8 bases in between. Sequenced input: peripheral blood. The receptor comes from a woman aged 60-75 years with COVID-19, enrolled during active disease. This chain uses TRBV19 with TRBJ1-4, with a tentative D call TRBD1 (6 bases). The CDR3 protein is CASSMGAANEKLFF. The CDR3 bases are TGTGCCAGTAGTATGGGGGCAGCTAATGAAAAACTGTTTTTT.